These T cell receptor beta chains were read from a single sample in a study of vaccination effects on CD4 cells after COVID-19. The method was immunoSEQ multiplex PCR; TCRdb's version includes in-frame clones alone and lacks a portion of them. This sample has roughly 41,000 clones; around 70% occur once, and the top ten carry roughly 15%. These receptors lack a known antigen. This sample comprised CD4+ T cells from PBMCs cultured with HCoV-OC43 spike peptides, obtained after COVID-19 vaccination. The receptors here all came from a human donor who received a COVID-19 vaccine. Both conserved end residues are part of each CDR3. Each record gives: CDR3 protein, CDR3 DNA, J gene, D gene, clone size, V gene. A D gene is named only where the DNA matches it firmly. The size entry is marked missing in some rows and otherwise reads once, few, many or a size class.

CDR3aa: CASSSDRTITEAFF
CDR3nt: TGCGCCAGCAGCTCGGACAGGACAATCACTGAAGCTTTCTTT
j_gene: TRBJ1-1
d_gene: TRBD1
abundance: .
v_gene: TRBV5-1

CDR3aa: CATPPLPDSPYGYTF
CDR3nt: TGTGCCACGCCCCCACTTCCTGACAGCCCCTATGGCTACACCTTC
j_gene: TRBJ1-2
d_gene: .
abundance: .
v_gene: TRBV2

CDR3aa: CASSRLAGEETQYF
CDR3nt: TGTGCCAGCAGCCGTCTAGCGGGGGAAGAGACCCAGTACTTC
j_gene: TRBJ2-5
d_gene: TRBD2
abundance: .
v_gene: TRBV5-6

CDR3aa: CASGEQFF
CDR3nt: TGTGCCAGCGGAGAGCAGTTCTTC
j_gene: TRBJ2-1
d_gene: .
abundance: .
v_gene: TRBV2

CDR3aa: CASSPDSNTEAFF
CDR3nt: TGTGCCAGCTCCCCCGACAGTAACACTGAAGCTTTCTTT
j_gene: TRBJ1-1
d_gene: .
abundance: few
v_gene: TRBV18

CDR3aa: CASSSGSSYEQYF
CDR3nt: TGCGCCAGCAGCTCCGGCAGCTCCTACGAGCAGTACTTC
j_gene: TRBJ2-7
d_gene: .
abundance: few
v_gene: TRBV5-1

CDR3aa: CASGRQYSGANVLTF
CDR3nt: TGTGCCAGCGGGAGGCAGTACTCTGGGGCCAACGTCCTGACTTTC
j_gene: TRBJ2-6
d_gene: .
abundance: .
v_gene: TRBV6-5

CDR3aa: CASSRLANTGELFF
CDR3nt: TGTGCCAGCAGCCGCCTAGCGAACACCGGGGAGCTGTTTTTT
j_gene: TRBJ2-2
d_gene: .
abundance: .
v_gene: TRBV7-9

CDR3aa: CASSFNGGTEAFF
CDR3nt: TGCGCCAGCAGCTTTAACGGGGGGACTGAAGCTTTCTTT
j_gene: TRBJ1-1
d_gene: .
abundance: .
v_gene: TRBV5-1

CDR3aa: CASSLDRNQPQHF
CDR3nt: TGCGCCAGCAGCTTGGACCGGAATCAGCCCCAGCATTTT
j_gene: TRBJ1-5
d_gene: .
abundance: few
v_gene: TRBV5-1

CDR3aa: CATGQGAALYEQYF
CDR3nt: TGTGCCACCGGACAGGGGGCGGCCCTCTACGAGCAGTACTTC
j_gene: TRBJ2-7
d_gene: TRBD1
abundance: .
v_gene: TRBV28

CDR3aa: CAISGDSYQPQHF
CDR3nt: TGTGCCATCAGTGGGGACAGCTATCAGCCCCAGCATTTT
j_gene: TRBJ1-5
d_gene: TRBD1
abundance: .
v_gene: TRBV10-3

CDR3aa: CASSKSSTGRGYTF
CDR3nt: TGCGCCAGCAGTAAAAGTTCGACTGGTAGGGGCTACACCTTC
j_gene: TRBJ1-2
d_gene: .
abundance: .
v_gene: TRBV10-1

CDR3aa: CAISDPGQFNEKLFF
CDR3nt: TGTGCCATCAGTGACCCAGGACAGTTTAATGAAAAACTGTTTTTT
j_gene: TRBJ1-4
d_gene: .
abundance: once
v_gene: TRBV10-3

CDR3aa: CASSPRDRGRYTF
CDR3nt: TGTGCCAGCAGTCCCCGGGACAGGGGAAGGTACACCTTC
j_gene: TRBJ1-2
d_gene: TRBD1
abundance: .
v_gene: TRBV6-5

CDR3aa: CASSLVARGANVLTF
CDR3nt: TGTGCCAGCAGCTTAGTTGCGCGAGGGGCCAACGTCCTGACTTTC
j_gene: TRBJ2-6
d_gene: .
abundance: .
v_gene: TRBV5-6

CDR3aa: CASSLTGTNGYTF
CDR3nt: TGTGCCAGCAGTCTGACAGGGACTAATGGCTACACCTTC
j_gene: TRBJ1-2
d_gene: TRBD1
abundance: .
v_gene: TRBV6-6

CDR3aa: CASSVLLGDEQFF
CDR3nt: TGTGCCAGCAGCGTACTTCTAGGCGATGAGCAGTTCTTC
j_gene: TRBJ2-1
d_gene: .
abundance: .
v_gene: TRBV9

CDR3aa: CASGGQGASDTQYF
CDR3nt: TGTGCCAGCGGTGGACAGGGGGCATCAGATACGCAGTATTTT
j_gene: TRBJ2-3
d_gene: TRBD1
abundance: .
v_gene: TRBV2

CDR3aa: CSVPGPRRTEAFF
CDR3nt: TGCAGCGTCCCGGGACCCCGGAGGACTGAAGCTTTCTTT
j_gene: TRBJ1-1
d_gene: .
abundance: .
v_gene: TRBV29-1

CDR3aa: CASSFPSSGNTIYF
CDR3nt: TGTGCCAGCAGCTTCCCCAGCTCTGGAAACACCATATATTTT
j_gene: TRBJ1-3
d_gene: .
abundance: .
v_gene: TRBV11-2

CDR3aa: CATSDSGRGGHEQFF
CDR3nt: TGTGCCACCAGTGATAGCGGGAGAGGGGGGCATGAGCAGTTCTTC
j_gene: TRBJ2-1
d_gene: TRBD2
abundance: .
v_gene: TRBV24-1

CDR3aa: CASSLGGKLFF
CDR3nt: TGTGCCAGCAGCCTAGGGGGAAAACTGTTTTTT
j_gene: TRBJ1-4
d_gene: .
abundance: .
v_gene: TRBV14

CDR3aa: CASSLTSGVRYEQYF
CDR3nt: TGTGCCAGCAGCTTAACATCAGGGGTGAGGTACGAGCAGTACTTC
j_gene: TRBJ2-7
d_gene: .
abundance: few
v_gene: TRBV11-2

CDR3aa: CASSWDRANTEAFF
CDR3nt: TGCGCCAGCAGCTGGGACAGGGCAAACACTGAAGCTTTCTTT
j_gene: TRBJ1-1
d_gene: TRBD1
abundance: few
v_gene: TRBV5-1

CDR3aa: CASRGGRTDTQYF
CDR3nt: TGCGCCAGCCGAGGGGGCCGCACAGATACGCAGTATTTT
j_gene: TRBJ2-3
d_gene: TRBD1
abundance: .
v_gene: TRBV10-1

CDR3aa: CAIGQSNNYGYTF
CDR3nt: TGTGCCATCGGACAGTCAAATAACTATGGCTACACCTTC
j_gene: TRBJ1-2
d_gene: .
abundance: few
v_gene: TRBV24-1

CDR3aa: CASRGDSTPEAFF
CDR3nt: TGTGCCAGCAGGGGGGACAGCACACCTGAAGCTTTCTTT
j_gene: TRBJ1-1
d_gene: TRBD1
abundance: .
v_gene: TRBV3-1/TRBV3-2

CDR3aa: CASRQGFANEKLFF
CDR3nt: TGTGCCAGCAGGCAGGGGTTTGCTAATGAAAAACTGTTTTTT
j_gene: TRBJ1-4
d_gene: .
abundance: .
v_gene: TRBV6-5

CDR3aa: CAGSGGRNYGYTF
CDR3nt: TGTGCCGGATCTGGAGGGCGTAACTATGGCTACACCTTC
j_gene: TRBJ1-2
d_gene: .
abundance: .
v_gene: TRBV5-4

CDR3aa: CAWSVRGNQPQHF
CDR3nt: TGTGCCTGGAGTGTACGGGGCAATCAGCCCCAGCATTTT
j_gene: TRBJ1-5
d_gene: .
abundance: .
v_gene: TRBV30

CDR3aa: CASSAGTSPYEQYF
CDR3nt: TGTGCCAGCAGCGCCGGGACTTCCCCCTACGAGCAGTACTTC
j_gene: TRBJ2-7
d_gene: .
abundance: .
v_gene: TRBV5-4

CDR3aa: CASSIDIQPPYEQYF
CDR3nt: TGTGCCAGTAGTATAGATATACAGCCTCCCTACGAGCAGTACTTC
j_gene: TRBJ2-7
d_gene: .
abundance: .
v_gene: TRBV19

CDR3aa: CASKAGGGRHEQFF
CDR3nt: TGTGCCAGCAAGGCGGGAGGAGGGAGGCATGAGCAGTTCTTC
j_gene: TRBJ2-1
d_gene: TRBD2
abundance: .
v_gene: TRBV6-5

CDR3aa: CAWSVGGRETQYF
CDR3nt: TGTGCCTGGAGTGTGGGGGGCCGGGAGACCCAGTACTTC
j_gene: TRBJ2-5
d_gene: .
abundance: few
v_gene: TRBV30

CDR3aa: CASSLVGTGGRGTEAFF
CDR3nt: TGTGCCAGCAGCTTAGTAGGTACAGGGGGGAGAGGCACTGAAGCTTTCTTT
j_gene: TRBJ1-1
d_gene: TRBD1
abundance: .
v_gene: TRBV7-8

CDR3aa: CASGAGTRSETQYF
CDR3nt: TGTGCCAGCGGGGCCGGGACTAGATCCGAGACCCAGTACTTC
j_gene: TRBJ2-5
d_gene: TRBD2
abundance: .
v_gene: TRBV2

CDR3aa: CASSLGQGADTQYF
CDR3nt: TGCGCCAGCAGCTTGGGACAGGGGGCAGATACGCAGTATTTT
j_gene: TRBJ2-3
d_gene: TRBD1
abundance: .
v_gene: TRBV5-1

CDR3aa: CASSQLASGSIFGGELFF
CDR3nt: TGTGCCAGCAGCCAATTAGCTAGCGGGAGTATTTTTGGCGGGGAGCTGTTTTTT
j_gene: TRBJ2-2
d_gene: TRBD2
abundance: .
v_gene: TRBV3-1/TRBV3-2

CDR3aa: CASRNRNTGELFF
CDR3nt: TGTGCCAGCAGAAACAGGAACACCGGGGAGCTGTTTTTT
j_gene: TRBJ2-2
d_gene: .
abundance: .
v_gene: TRBV12-3/TRBV12-4

CDR3aa: CAISEFASNEQFF
CDR3nt: TGTGCCATCAGTGAGTTCGCCTCCAATGAGCAGTTCTTC
j_gene: TRBJ2-1
d_gene: .
abundance: few
v_gene: TRBV10-3

CDR3aa: CASSLPGQVVYEQYF
CDR3nt: TGTGCCAGCAGTTTACCGGGACAGGTCGTCTACGAGCAGTACTTC
j_gene: TRBJ2-7
d_gene: TRBD1
abundance: .
v_gene: TRBV27

CDR3aa: CASRGLEGGELFF
CDR3nt: TGTGCCAGCAGGGGCCTTGAGGGCGGGGAGCTGTTTTTT
j_gene: TRBJ2-2
d_gene: .
abundance: .
v_gene: TRBV6-5

CDR3aa: CATASGEGRNTQYF
CDR3nt: TGTGCCACCGCCTCAGGGGAGGGGCGAAATACGCAGTATTTT
j_gene: TRBJ2-3
d_gene: .
abundance: .
v_gene: TRBV24-1

CDR3aa: CASSGDRIGTGELFF
CDR3nt: TGCGCCAGCAGTGGGGACAGGATCGGCACCGGGGAGCTGTTTTTT
j_gene: TRBJ2-2
d_gene: TRBD1
abundance: .
v_gene: TRBV10-1

CDR3aa: CASSPRTGTTAGTQYF
CDR3nt: TGTGCCAGTAGTCCGCGAACCGGGACCACAGCGGGGACGCAGTATTTT
j_gene: TRBJ2-3
d_gene: TRBD2
abundance: .
v_gene: TRBV19

CDR3aa: CASSLQGRYGYTF
CDR3nt: TGTGCCAGCAGTTTACAGGGCCGCTATGGCTACACCTTC
j_gene: TRBJ1-2
d_gene: .
abundance: .
v_gene: TRBV6-5

CDR3aa: CSVRTGTGFYEQYF
CDR3nt: TGCAGCGTAAGAACCGGGACAGGGTTTTACGAGCAGTACTTC
j_gene: TRBJ2-7
d_gene: TRBD1
abundance: once
v_gene: TRBV29-1

CDR3aa: CASSEDRGVSGANVLTF
CDR3nt: TGTGCCAGCAGCGAAGACAGGGGAGTCTCTGGGGCCAACGTCCTGACTTTC
j_gene: TRBJ2-6
d_gene: TRBD1
abundance: .
v_gene: TRBV2

CDR3aa: CASSLVGDEKLFF
CDR3nt: TGCGCCAGCAGCTTGGTTGGGGATGAAAAACTGTTTTTT
j_gene: TRBJ1-4
d_gene: .
abundance: .
v_gene: TRBV5-1

CDR3aa: CASSRDRVLFGYTF
CDR3nt: TGTGCCAGTAGTCGGGACAGGGTTTTATTTGGCTACACCTTC
j_gene: TRBJ1-2
d_gene: TRBD1
abundance: few
v_gene: TRBV19